This T cell receptor (beta chain) was sequenced for a study of CD8 T cells in ankylosing spondylitis. Study-wide points: Reportedly, significant enrichment of disease-linked clones occurred in matched ankylosing spondylitis synovial fluid. CD8+ by phenotype, disease-linked clones were relatively rare in peripheral blood. In reactive arthritis synovial fluid and blood, some motif variants had been reported before.

A quantitative 5'-RACE method, one with molecular barcodes, was used to make TCR beta libraries. One entry per CDR3 protein, called by TCRdb with MiXCR from the 5' RACE reads. This sample has fewer than 250,000 distinct CDR3 sequences; roughly 32% occur once, and the top ten carry around 4.4%. This clonotype was recorded once. What it recognizes is unknown. The CDR3 runs to 15 residues. The ends lost 4 bases at V and 8 bases at J; junction bases unmatched: 6. V and J are TRBV12-3 or TRBV12-4 and TRBJ2-1; 12 bases align to TRBD2. Input material: blood, either unsorted or a sorted T cell fraction (not recorded which). This TCR was sampled from a male donor with ankylosing spondylitis or in good health (not recorded which). The CDR3 loop is CASSSSGGEGYEQFF. CDR3 in DNA: TGTGCCAGCAGTTCTAGCGGGGGGGAGGGCTATGAGCAGTTCTTC.